This T cell receptor beta chain is drawn from a study of blood T cell repertoires in COVID-19. Germline V gene sequence: CDR1 SQVTM, CDR2 ANQGSEA. This CDR3 is built from 14 residues. The V end was cut by 6 bases, the J end by 0 bases, with 14 bases between. Repertoires were generated with immunoSEQ multiplex PCR, while TCRdb's copy carries only in-frame clones and drops some. The table lists 150,000 to 200,000 clones, approximately 88% of them singletons. The age range of participants was 18 to 89 years, with residence in under 25 US areas. All recovered Cohort 3 donors got two negative PCRs, got clearance, or saw symptom resolution. Only one count was recorded for this clone.

This chain connects TRBV29-1 to TRBJ1-1; weak D call: TRBD1 (6 bases). The sample was PBMCs or T cells enriched from blood (not recorded which). The TCR originated in a young woman who had recovered from COVID-19. CDR3 in amino acids: CSVAEGGMNTEAFF. The CDR3 bases are TGCAGCGTGGCTGAAGGGGGTATGAACACTGAAGCTTTCTTT.